The 32 T cell receptor beta chains listed next were all sequenced from one sample in a study of PD-1 and CTLA-4 blockade in melanoma. Here immunoSEQ multiplex PCR was the method, and the copy in TCRdb shows in-frame clones only, minus some. Among 31,000 or so clones, about 87% were seen once, and the ten largest hold less than 7%. Sample: CD8+ T cells from peripheral blood, taken from a patient given anti-PD-1 treatment. The receptor set was obtained from a human donor with melanoma.

The CDR3 is CASTLGQDNQPQHF. The CDR3 coding sequence is TGTGCCAGCACCCTTGGGCAGGACAATCAGCCCCAGCATTTT. The V call is TRBV7-9, the J call TRBJ1-5; no reliable D call. CDR1 and CDR2 from the germline V gene are SEHNR and FQNEAQ (reference sequence). With 7 bases removed from V and 3 bases from J, the gap between germline ends came to 13 bases. CDR3 size: 14 residues. The full variable domain, with the rest looked up from reference TRBV7-9 and TRBJ1-5, is DTGVSQNPRHKITKRGQNVTFRCDPISEHNRLYWYRQTLGQGPEFLTYFQNEAQLEKSRLLSDRFSAERPKGSFSTLEIQRTEQGDSAMYLCASTLGQDNQPQHFGDGTRLSIL.

The chain employs TRBV6-5 and TRBJ2-2; D uncertain. Germline CDR1 MNHEY, CDR2 SVGAGI. The CDR3 spans 13 residues. Trimming took 4 bases from V and 7 from J, leaving 10 bases between them. CDR3 sequence (DNA): TGTGCCAGCAGTTGGTCACCTAGCGGGGAGCTGTTTTTT. It yields the protein CASSWSPSGELFF.

The J gene is TRBJ2-7, the V gene TRBV19; a weak D match, TRBD2 (6 bases). The V and J ends lost 3 bases and 4 bases respectively, with 16 bases between them. Germline CDR1 is LNHDA and CDR2 is SQIVND (reference sequence). The CDR3 covers 15 residues. CDR3 nucleotide sequence: TGTGCCAGTAGTATTCGGGGGACCGAGTCTTACGAGCAGTACTTC. Translation gives CASSIRGTESYEQYF. Full variable domain (missing parts from reference TRBV19 and TRBJ2-7): DGGITQSPKYLFRKEGQNVTLSCEQNLNHDAMYWYRQDPGQGLRLIYYSQIVNDFQKGDIAEGYSVSREKKESFPLTVTSAQKNPTAFYLCASSIRGTESYEQYFGPGTRLTVT.

The chain recombines TRBV27 with TRBJ2-1, with D unresolved. The germline V and J ends were trimmed by 8 bases and 5 bases, with 16 bases remaining between them. The CDR3 spans 14 residues. Germline values: CDR1 MNHEY, CDR2 SMNVEV (reference sequence). The CDR3 spells CASHTTRFHNEQFF. The CDR3 DNA reads TGTGCCAGCCATACTACCCGTTTCCACAATGAGCAGTTCTTC.

In its sample, this clone was seen once. The chain uses TRBV19 and TRBJ1-1, with D possibly being TRBD1 (5 bases). Germline V lookup: CDR1 LNHDA, CDR2 SQIVND (reference sequence). CDR3 length: 14 amino acids. The V end was cut by 6 bases, the J end by 1 base, with 12 bases between. CDR3 in DNA: TGTGCCAGTAGACTCAGGGAGCGGAACACTGAAGCTTTCTTT. Amino acids: CASRLRERNTEAFF.

The chain carries TRBV5-1 and TRBJ2-3; D is uncertain. This CDR3 has 14 amino acids. Trimming removed 4 bases at V and 1 base at J, with 10 bases between. Germline values: CDR1 SGHRS, CDR2 YFSETQ. The CDR3: CASSAIVGTDTQYF. The CDR3 DNA reads TGCGCCAGCAGCGCGATTGTGGGCACAGATACGCAGTATTTT.

The chain recombines TRBV6-6 with TRBJ2-7; 8 positions match TRBD2. This CDR3 spans 14 amino acids. With 6 bases clipped from V and 1 base from J, the junction kept 5 bases outside the gene matches. Germline V lookup: CDR1 MNHNY, CDR2 SVGAGI (reference sequence). The CDR3 sequence: CASSPRGGSYEQYF. DNA of the CDR3: TGTGCCAGCAGCCCCCGGGGGGGATCCTACGAGCAGTACTTC.

The chain uses TRBV28 and TRBJ2-7, with 7 bases that match TRBD1. In germline, CDR1 is MDHEN, CDR2 SYDVKM. The CDR3 loop spans 14 amino acids. Trimming took 4 bases from V and 3 from J; bases not matched to a gene: 6. CDR3 nucleotides: TGTGCCAGCAGTTACAGGGGTCCCTACTACGAGCAGTACTTC. As protein: CASSYRGPYYEQYF.

The CDR3 reads CAISPFKQGDGYTF. Here the CDR3 DNA reads TGTGCCATCAGTCCCTTCAAACAGGGAGATGGCTACACCTTC. This chain connects TRBV10-3 to TRBJ1-2; TRBD1 might be the D (6 bases). There are 14 residues in the CDR3. Germline V gene data show CDR1 as ENHRY and CDR2 as SYGVKD. V lost 5 bases and J 6 bases, leaving 16 bases between the germline ends.

The rearrangement links TRBV13 to TRBJ2-1; D gene ambiguous. Germline CDR1 reads PRHDT; CDR2 reads FYEKMQ (reference sequence). Between the trimmed V and J ends, which lost 0 bases and 15 bases, there was a span of 9 bases. The CDR3 has 11 amino acids. The DNA for the CDR3 is TGTGCCAGCAGCTTAGGGCAGGTCGCGTTCTTC. Protein product: CASSLGQVAFF.

Written as DNA, the CDR3 is TGTGCCAGCAGCCACCTTAATCAGCCCCAGCATTTT. This encodes CASSHLNQPQHF. The chain carries TRBV14 and TRBJ1-5; D not resolved. The CDR3 has 12 residues. Trimming cost V 3 bases and J 4 bases, with 4 bases left between them. Germline assignment: CDR1 SGHDN and CDR2 FVKESK.

This clone has more than one count but fewer than ten. The chain has TRBV2 and TRBJ2-7; D is unclear. Trimming shortened V by 3 bases and J by 1 base, and 13 bases separated the two germline ends. This CDR3 has 15 amino acids. Looked up from germline, CDR1 is SNHLY and CDR2 is FYNNEI. CDR3 DNA sequence: TGTGCCAGCAGTGATTCACACCACCCATCCTACGAGCAGTACTTC. Its protein product is CASSDSHHPSYEQYF.

This chain connects TRBV13 to TRBJ2-2, with D maybe TRBD1 (6 bases). CDR1 is PRHDT, CDR2 FYEKMQ, per germline (reference sequence). The CDR3 extends over 14 amino acids. The V end was cut by 5 bases, the J end by 6 bases, with 13 bases between. CDR3 nucleotide sequence: TGTGCCAGCAGCCCCGTACAGGGCCCCGGGGAGCTGTTTTTT. Residues: CASSPVQGPGELFF.

In DNA form, the CDR3 reads TGTGCCAGCAGTTTAGGTGGAAACACCATATATTTT. It is translated as CASSLGGNTIYF. The V call is TRBV12-3 or TRBV12-4, the J call TRBJ1-3; no clear D gene. CDR3 length equals 12 residues. V was shortened by 1 base and J by 3 bases, with 1 base between the two germline ends.

The gene calls are TRBV7-2 and TRBJ2-7, with D possibly being TRBD1 or TRBD2 (5 bases each). The V gene lost 1 base and the J gene lost 5 bases, with 12 bases spanning the gap. The CDR3 covers 14 residues. Per the germline V gene, CDR1 is SGHTA and CDR2 is FQGNSA. This CDR3 reads CASSLGGFPHEQYF. DNA of the CDR3: TGTGCCAGCAGCTTAGGGGGGTTCCCCCACGAGCAGTACTTC.

The chain is built from TRBV5-4 and TRBJ2-7; 11 positions agree with TRBD1. CDR3 length: 14 amino acids. Germline CDR1 is SGHNT and CDR2 is YYREEE (reference sequence). Unmatched junction bases numbered 3, after V lost 4 bases and J lost 3 bases. CDR3 sequence reads: CASSLGQGVYEQYF. The CDR3 region has the DNA TGTGCCAGCAGCCTGGGACAGGGGGTCTACGAGCAGTACTTC.

The CDR3 loop is CASSLGFGGQETQYF. The CDR3 coding sequence is TGTGCCAGCAGCTTAGGGTTTGGGGGGCAGGAGACCCAGTACTTC. V is TRBV5-6 and J is TRBJ2-5, with D possibly being TRBD1 or TRBD2 (6 bases each). The CDR3 has 15 amino acids. V was trimmed by 2 bases and J by 5 bases, leaving 16 bases between them. CDR1 and CDR2 (germline): SGHDT, YYEEEE.

This chain joins TRBV19 and TRBJ2-7, with D possibly matching TRBD1 (6 bases). Per germline, CDR1 LNHDA and CDR2 SQIVND (reference sequence). This CDR3 has 11 residues. V lost 5 bases and J 6 bases, leaving 8 bases between the germline ends. The chain's CDR3 is CASSPGVEQYF. CDR3 in DNA: TGTGCCAGTAGTCCAGGGGTCGAGCAGTACTTC.

This chain connects TRBV27 to TRBJ1-2; D not certain. The CDR3 covers 15 residues. Germline assignment: CDR1 MNHEY and CDR2 SMNVEV (reference sequence). The V end lost 2 bases, the J end lost 3 bases, and 13 bases lay between the germline ends. For the CDR3, the DNA is TGTGCCAGCAGTTTAAGTGGGCAGAATGACTATGGCTACACCTTC. Its protein product is CASSLSGQNDYGYTF.

This chain links TRBV12-5 with TRBJ2-4; 10 nucleotides match TRBD1. CDR3 size: 20 residues. Per germline, CDR1 LGHNT and CDR2 FRNRAP. The trim removed 6 bases at V and 0 bases at J, leaving 17 bases unmatched. The CDR3 sequence: CASGRSEGTGESQAKNIQYF. The CDR3 DNA sequence: TGTGCTAGTGGGCGTTCAGAGGGGACAGGGGAGTCCCAAGCCAAAAACATTCAGTACTTC.

This chain joins TRBV4-3 and TRBJ1-1; no clear D gene. This CDR3 is built from 14 residues. In germline, CDR1 is LGHNA, CDR2 YSLEER. V lost 4 bases and J lost 4, with 13 bases in between. Written as DNA, the CDR3 is TGCGCCAGCAGCCTGACTTGGGGAACCACTGAAGCTTTCTTT. Translation: CASSLTWGTTEAFF.

The chain recombines TRBV2 with TRBJ2-7; tentative D call: TRBD1 (6 bases). Trimming left V 8 bases short and J 0 bases short, with 11 bases between. Per germline, CDR1 SNHLY and CDR2 FYNNEI. The CDR3 contains 13 residues. The DNA of the CDR3 is TGTGCCAGCTTCCAACAGGGCTCCTACGAGCAGTACTTC. This gives the protein CASFQQGSYEQYF.

The rearrangement links TRBV19 to TRBJ1-1; no clear D. Germline CDR1 is LNHDA and CDR2 is SQIVND (reference sequence). With 0 bases removed from V and 3 bases from J, the gap between germline ends came to 5 bases. CDR3 length: 13 residues. CDR3 in DNA: TGTGCCAGTAGTATAGATCTGGACACTGAAGCTTTCTTT. As protein: CASSIDLDTEAFF.

V is TRBV2 and J is TRBJ2-3, with 14 bases aligning to TRBD2. The CDR3 spans 16 residues. Germline-derived CDR1 and CDR2 are SNHLY and FYNNEI. J gave up 3 bases and V 6 bases, and 5 bases lay outside the gene matches. The CDR3 DNA follows: TGTGCCAGCAGCGGACTAGCGGGGGGTGAGACAGATACGCAGTATTTT. Encoded protein: CASSGLAGGETDTQYF.

The genes are TRBV27 and TRBJ2-5, with D possibly being TRBD1 or TRBD2 (6 bases each). Germline CDR1 reads MNHEY; CDR2 reads SMNVEV (reference sequence). The CDR3 extends over 13 amino acids. V was cut by 8 bases and J by 5 bases, with 15 bases left in between. CDR3 sequence: CASSKGGGETQYF. The CDR3 region has the DNA TGTGCCAGCTCCAAGGGGGGTGGGGAGACCCAGTACTTC.

The rearrangement links TRBV29-1 to TRBJ2-7; 14 bases map to TRBD2. Germline values: CDR1 SQVTM, CDR2 ANQGSEA. Trimming removed 1 base from V and 3 bases from J; junction bases left unmatched: 5. CDR3 size: 16 residues. The CDR3 DNA reads TGCAGCGTTGAAGGGACTAGCGGGGGGCCCATCTACGAGCAGTACTTC. Its translation: CSVEGTSGGPIYEQYF.

The rearrangement joins TRBV5-4 to TRBJ2-1, with 7 bases lining up with TRBD1. This CDR3 comprises 16 residues. V was clipped by 5 bases and J by 1 base; unmatched bases: 9. In germline, CDR1 is SGHNT, CDR2 YYREEE (reference sequence). The CDR3 DNA is TGTGCCAGCAGACCCGGGACAGACCAATCCTACAATGAGCAGTTCTTC. Its protein product is CASRPGTDQSYNEQFF. Combining the CDR3 with reference TRBV5-4 and TRBJ2-1 gives the whole variable domain ETGVTQSPTHLIKTRGQQVTLRCSSQSGHNTVSWYQQALGQGPQFIFQYYREEENGRGNFPPRFSGLQFPNYSSELNVNALELDDSALYLCASRPGTDQSYNEQFFGPGTRLTVL.

The chain uses TRBV7-9 and TRBJ1-1, with 9 bases that match TRBD1. CDR1 SEHNR and CDR2 FQNEAQ come from the germline V gene (reference sequence). This CDR3 spans 13 amino acids. With V trimmed by 1 base and J by 13 bases, 7 bases remained unmatched. Here the CDR3 DNA reads TGTGCCAGCAGCTTAGAAAATGACAGGGGGGTTTTCTTT. This gives the protein CASSLENDRGVFF.

The chain is built from TRBV7-9 and TRBJ2-5; 14 bases fit TRBD2. CDR3 length equals 16 residues. The germline V gene encodes CDR1 SEHNR and CDR2 FQNEAQ (reference sequence). With V trimmed by 5 bases and J by 2 bases, 4 bases remained unmatched. CDR3 DNA: TGTGCCAGCAGCCCGAGGACTAGCGGGGGGCAAGAGACCCAGTACTTC. This translates into CASSPRTSGGQETQYF.

The V and J genes are TRBV6-2 or TRBV6-3 and TRBJ2-1; TRBD2 agrees at 12 bases. The CDR3 totals 15 residues. In germline, CDR1 is MNHEY, CDR2 SVGEGT. V lost 4 bases to trimming and J lost 9 bases; unmatched junction nucleotides: 7. CDR3 sequence (DNA): TGTGCCAGCAGTTTGTCTAGCGGGGGGGGGAGTGAGCAGTTCTTC. Protein product: CASSLSSGGGSEQFF.

The count of this clone is one. The genes are TRBV28 and TRBJ1-1, with no clear D. CDR1 is MDHEN, CDR2 SYDVKM, per germline. Trimming cost V 4 bases and J 5 bases, with 8 bases left between them. The CDR3 has 12 amino acids. CDR3 in amino acids: CASSWSNTEAFF. As DNA, the CDR3 is TGTGCCAGCAGTTGGTCAAATACTGAAGCTTTCTTT.

This chain joins TRBV10-3 and TRBJ2-7; the match to TRBD2 covers 7 bases. CDR1 is ENHRY, CDR2 SYGVKD, per germline. Trimming removed 8 bases from V and 6 bases from J; junction bases left unmatched: 7. CDR3 size: 12 residues. The CDR3 here is CAISPGGGEQYF. In DNA, the CDR3 is TGTGCCATCTCCCCTGGCGGGGGCGAGCAGTACTTC.